What follows are 25 T cell receptor beta chains derived from one specimen sequenced in a study of T cells in Graves' hyperthyroidism and ophthalmopathy. Researchers took RNA transcripts and amplified the TCR beta CDR3 regions from them. Initially, a first-round RT-PCR of the TCR CDR3 employed the HTBI primer set. One entry per CDR3 protein, called by TCRdb with MiXCR from the multiplex PCR reads. The sample includes about 640,000 distinct CDR3 sequences, more than 20% of them seen just once. Sample: blood. All receptors derive from a man aged 30-40 years with Graves' ophthalmopathy.

There are many counts of this clonotype. The rearrangement joins TRBV6-4 to TRBJ1-1; 8 bases match TRBD1. V lost 3 bases and J lost 0; bases outside the gene matches: 3. Per the germline V gene, CDR1 is MRHNA and CDR2 is SNTAGT. This CDR3 is built from 15 residues. The CDR3 nucleotides read TGTGCCAGCAGTGAACAGGGGGAGTTGAACACTGAAGCTTTCTTT. It codes for CASSEQGELNTEAFF.

The V call is TRBV6-5, the J call TRBJ1-6, with a tentative D call TRBD1 (6 bases). In germline, CDR1 is MNHEY, CDR2 SVGAGI. This CDR3 spans 14 amino acids. The ends were cut back, 2 bases at V and 8 bases at J, with 10 bases in the middle. The CDR3: CASSYRGKDSPLHF. The CDR3 region has the DNA TGTGCCAGCAGTTACAGGGGGAAGGATTCACCCCTCCACTTT.

The chain recombines TRBV20-1 with TRBJ2-3, with 10 bases that match TRBD2. V trimming: 6 bases; J trimming: 8 bases; junction bases outside the gene matches: 8. CDR1 is DFQATT and CDR2 is SNEGSKA in the germline V gene (reference sequence). The CDR3 covers 13 residues. CDR3 nucleotides: TGCAGTGCGAGCAGCGGGAGGGGTCGTACGCAGTATTTT. It translates to CSASSGRGRTQYF.

The genes are TRBV6-2 or TRBV6-3 and TRBJ2-1; 11 nucleotides agree with TRBD2. This CDR3 is built from 19 residues. Germline lookup yields CDR1 MNHEY and CDR2 SVGEGT. The ends lost 7 bases at V and 6 bases at J; junction bases unmatched: 20. CDR3 residues: CASTLTRASLSGRANEQFF. In DNA form, the CDR3 reads TGTGCCAGCACTTTAACCAGGGCGTCCCTTAGCGGGAGGGCCAATGAGCAGTTCTTC.

The chain uses TRBV12-5 and TRBJ1-2, with TRBD1 matching over 9 bases. The V and J ends lost 4 bases and 6 bases, in that order; junction bases with no gene match: 0. Germline CDR1 LGHNT, CDR2 FRNRAP. This CDR3 spans 12 amino acids. The CDR3 reads CASGWDRDGYTF. As DNA, the CDR3 is TGTGCTAGTGGTTGGGACAGGGATGGCTACACCTTC.

This clonotype occurred a few times. The chain employs TRBV20-1 and TRBJ2-7, with 8 bases aligning to TRBD1. Unmatched junction bases numbered 11, after V lost 5 bases and J lost 5 bases. This CDR3 comprises 14 residues. Germline-derived CDR1 and CDR2 are DFQATT and SNEGSKA (reference sequence). CDR3: CSAPRVGQGNEQYF. CDR3 coding DNA: TGCAGTGCTCCGAGGGTAGGACAGGGCAACGAGCAGTACTTC.

This clonotype occurred many times. The chain links TRBV11-2 to TRBJ2-4; D is uncertain. This CDR3 has 14 amino acids. V was pared by 4 bases and J by 0 bases, with 7 bases between. Germline CDR1 is SGHAT and CDR2 is FQNNGV. The CDR3 DNA reads as TGTGCCAGCAGCTCCCGACTAGCCAAAAACATTCAGTACTTC. Translation: CASSSRLAKNIQYF.

The sample holds many counts of this clonotype. The chain employs TRBV30 and TRBJ1-2, with D perhaps TRBD1 (5 bases). The CDR3 consists of 14 residues. The V end was cut by 2 bases, the J end by 0 bases, with 10 bases between. Germline CDR1 GTSNPN, CDR2 SVGIG (reference sequence). CDR3 DNA sequence: TGTGCCTGGAGTTCCTCGGGGGCTAACTATGGCTACACCTTC. Translating gives CAWSSSGANYGYTF.

This clonotype showed up just a few times. The chain recombines TRBV6-1 with TRBJ2-3, with a tentative D call TRBD1 (6 bases). Per the germline V gene, CDR1 is MNHNS and CDR2 is SASEGT. V was trimmed by 9 bases and J by 0 bases, leaving 13 bases between them. The CDR3 has 14 amino acids. For the CDR3, the DNA is TGTGCCAGTGGGCTGGGGGCTAGCACAGATACGCAGTATTTT. Protein: CASGLGASTDTQYF.

This clonotype was seen ten or more times. This chain joins TRBV4-3 and TRBJ1-2; the D is unclear. The V end lost 3 bases, the J end lost 3 bases, and 11 bases lay between the germline ends. The CDR3 has 14 amino acids. Germline CDR1 and CDR2: LGHNA and YSLEER. CDR3 loop: CASSQVITDYGYTF. In DNA, the CDR3 is TGCGCCAGCAGCCAGGTTATCACGGACTATGGCTACACCTTC.

The chain has TRBV7-9 and TRBJ2-7; 9 bases are shared with TRBD1. The CDR3 runs 15 residues. The trim removed 1 base at V and 3 bases at J, leaving 4 bases unmatched. The germline gives CDR1 SEHNR, CDR2 FQNEAQ (reference sequence). In nucleotides, the CDR3 is TGTGCCAGCAGCTTAGGGACAGGGGCCTTCTACGAGCAGTACTTC. This translates into CASSLGTGAFYEQYF.

The V and J genes are TRBV29-1 and TRBJ1-5; D perhaps matches TRBD1 (5 bases). This CDR3 comprises 13 residues. The V and J ends lost 4 bases and 4 bases respectively, with 11 bases between them. Germline V gene sequence: CDR1 SQVTM, CDR2 ANQGSEA. CDR3 residues: CSVAGAINQPQHF. The CDR3 nucleotides are TGCAGCGTTGCCGGGGCAATAAATCAGCCCCAGCATTTT.

This clonotype was seen only a few times. The chain recombines TRBV27 with TRBJ1-2; TRBD1 aligns across 7 bases. Per germline, CDR1 MNHEY and CDR2 SMNVEV (reference sequence). The CDR3 spans 13 residues. J gave up 8 bases and V 6 bases, and 9 bases lay outside the gene matches. CDR3 nucleotides: TGTGCCAGCAGCCCCGACAGGGTGGGAGGCTACACCTTC. Protein: CASSPDRVGGYTF.

CDR3 protein: CAISYSARYNEQFF. The CDR3 DNA reads TGTGCCATCAGTTACTCAGCCCGCTACAATGAGCAGTTCTTC. This chain connects TRBV10-3 to TRBJ2-1; no definite D call. Trimming left V 5 bases short and J 3 bases short, with 11 bases between. CDR1 is ENHRY and CDR2 is SYGVKD in the germline V gene. This CDR3 is 14 amino acids long.

This clonotype was detected only a few times. The chain carries TRBV7-8 and TRBJ1-1, with D unclear. Germline assignment: CDR1 SGHVS and CDR2 FQNEAQ. Trimming left V 2 bases short and J 7 bases short, with 11 bases between. The CDR3 runs to 13 residues. CDR3: CASSLPAGGEAFF. CDR3 DNA: TGTGCCAGCAGCTTACCAGCCGGAGGTGAAGCTTTCTTT.

This clonotype was recorded many times. The DNA for the CDR3 is TGTGCCAGCAGTTTGGCCGCCTTCCCTGGAAACACCATATATTTT. It yields the protein CASSLAAFPGNTIYF. This sequence joins TRBV28 and TRBJ1-3, with D unclear. This CDR3 comprises 15 residues. Germline-derived CDR1 and CDR2 are MDHEN and SYDVKM. V lost 3 bases to trimming and J lost 2 bases, with 11 bases between them. The whole variable domain, filled in from reference TRBV28 and TRBJ1-3, reads DVKVTQSSRYLVKRTGEKVFLECVQDMDHENMFWYRQDPGLGLRLIYFSYDVKMKEKGDIPEGYSVSREKKERFSLILESASTNQTSMYLCASSLAAFPGNTIYFGEGSWLTVV.

At least ten counts were recorded for this clonotype. This sequence joins TRBV12-3 or TRBV12-4 and TRBJ2-1; 7 bases fit TRBD2. The V segment lost 5 bases and the J segment 1 base; nucleotides outside the gene matches: 2. This CDR3 spans 14 amino acids. The CDR3 reads CASSIGGSYNEQFF. In nucleotides, the CDR3 is TGTGCCAGCAGTATCGGGGGGTCCTACAATGAGCAGTTCTTC.

This clonotype has at least ten counts. As DNA, the CDR3 is TGTGCCAGCAGCTTAGCGACAGGGGTGGTTGACATTCAGTACTTC. It translates to CASSLATGVVDIQYF. The chain combines TRBV11-2 with TRBJ2-4, with TRBD1 matching over 8 bases. Trimming removed 1 base from V and 8 bases from J; junction bases left unmatched: 7. CDR3 length: 15 amino acids. CDR1 is SGHAT, CDR2 FQNNGV, per germline. Variable domain in full (rest from reference TRBV11-2 and TRBJ2-4): EAGVAQSPRYKIIEKRQSVAFWCNPISGHATLYWYQQILGQGPKLLIQFQNNGVVDDSQLPKDRFSAERLKGVDSTLKIQPAKLEDSAVYLCASSLATGVVDIQYFGAGTRLSVL.

The table lists this clonotype with a few counts. A much larger clone differs from this one at a single base, so this may be a read error. The chain carries TRBV5-1 and TRBJ2-7; D is unresolved. Near its end, the DNA agrees better with TRBJ2-1, so the J call may be wrong. Germline CDR1 is SGHRS and CDR2 is YFSETQ. CDR3 length equals 15 residues. CDR3 amino acids: CASSLEARSSYEQFF. CDR3 in DNA: TGCGCCAGCAGCTTGGAGGCACGGAGCTCCTACGAGCAGTTCTTC.

This clonotype was detected only a few times. The rearrangement joins TRBV19 to TRBJ1-1, with no clear D. The CDR3 sequence is 14 residues long. CDR1 is LNHDA, CDR2 SQIVND, per germline (reference sequence). The V and J ends lost 0 bases and 0 bases respectively, with 5 bases between them. The CDR3 DNA reads TGTGCCAGTAGTATAGATAGGGTGAACACTGAAGCTTTCTTT. Translated, it gives CASSIDRVNTEAFF.

This clonotype was found a few times. This rearrangement joins TRBV24-1 to TRBJ2-5, with 7 bases identical to TRBD2. CDR3 size: 15 residues. Germline values: CDR1 KGHDR, CDR2 SFDVKD. V lost 3 bases, J lost 4 bases, and 7 bases stayed unmatched. CDR3 coding DNA: TGTGCCACCAGTGATCCTCTAGCGGAGGGAGAGACCCAGTACTTC. Translating gives CATSDPLAEGETQYF.

This chain links TRBV6-6 with TRBJ1-1, with D possibly matching TRBD1 (6 bases). The CDR3 is made up of 15 amino acids. Trimming stripped 2 bases from V and 4 bases from J, with 14 bases between. Germline V CDR1 and CDR2: MNHNY, SVGAGI (reference sequence). This CDR3 reads CASSYQQGKPTEAFF. Here the CDR3 DNA reads TGTGCCAGCAGTTACCAACAGGGAAAGCCCACTGAAGCTTTCTTT.

At least ten counts were recorded for this clonotype. The chain combines TRBV28 with TRBJ2-7; TRBD2 agrees at 8 bases. Germline-derived CDR1 and CDR2 are MDHEN and SYDVKM. CDR3 length equals 15 residues. J gave up 6 bases and V 7 bases, and 14 bases lay outside the gene matches. CDR3 amino acids: CASTRGGPPDLEQYF. The CDR3 DNA is TGTGCCAGCACCCGGGGGGGTCCCCCAGACCTCGAGCAGTACTTC.

In this sample, this clonotype turned up a few times. The chain has TRBV10-3 and TRBJ2-7; D might be TRBD1 (6 bases). The CDR3 has 13 residues. Trimming pared 7 bases from V and 4 bases from J, leaving 14 bases between. Per the germline V gene, CDR1 is ENHRY and CDR2 is SYGVKD. CDR3 protein: CAIMSGVGYEQYF. CDR3 in DNA: TGTGCCATCATGTCAGGGGTAGGGTACGAGCAGTACTTC.

CDR3 amino acids: CSVEEQSDTQYF. The CDR3 bases are TGCAGCGTTGAAGAGCAGTCAGATACGCAGTATTTT. The chain recombines TRBV29-1 with TRBJ2-3, with D uncertain. V lost 0 bases and J lost 4, with 5 bases in between. CDR1 and CDR2 from the germline V gene are SQVTM and ANQGSEA. This CDR3 spans 12 amino acids.